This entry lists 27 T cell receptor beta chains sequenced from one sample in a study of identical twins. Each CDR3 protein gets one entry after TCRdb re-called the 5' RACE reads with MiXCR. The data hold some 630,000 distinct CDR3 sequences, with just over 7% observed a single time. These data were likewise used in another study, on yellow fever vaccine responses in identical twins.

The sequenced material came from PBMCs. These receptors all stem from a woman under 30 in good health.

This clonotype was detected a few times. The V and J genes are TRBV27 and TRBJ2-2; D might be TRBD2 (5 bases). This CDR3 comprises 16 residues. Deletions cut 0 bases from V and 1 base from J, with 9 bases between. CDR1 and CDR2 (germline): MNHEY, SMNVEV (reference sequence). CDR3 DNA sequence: TGTGCCAGCAGTTTATCGTGGACTCTGAACACCGGGGAGCTGTTTTTT. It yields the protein CASSLSWTLNTGELFF.

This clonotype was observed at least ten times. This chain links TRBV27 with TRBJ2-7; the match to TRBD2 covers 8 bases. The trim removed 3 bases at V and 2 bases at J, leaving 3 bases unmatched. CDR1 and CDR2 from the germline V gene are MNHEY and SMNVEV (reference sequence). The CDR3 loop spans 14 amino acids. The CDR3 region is CASSFSGTPYEQYF. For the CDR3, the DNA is TGTGCCAGCAGTTTTAGCGGGACCCCCTACGAGCAGTACTTC.

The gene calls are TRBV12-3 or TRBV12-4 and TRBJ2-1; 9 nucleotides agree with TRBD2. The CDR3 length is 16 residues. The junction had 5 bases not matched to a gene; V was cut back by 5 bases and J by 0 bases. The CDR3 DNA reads TGTGCCAGCAGTGATAGCGGGGGAAGCTCCTACAATGAGCAGTTCTTC. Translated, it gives CASSDSGGSSYNEQFF.

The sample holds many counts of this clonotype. CDR3 region: CASSEWTPDQPQHF. For the CDR3, the DNA is TGTGCCAGCAGTGAGTGGACACCTGATCAGCCCCAGCATTTT. V and J are TRBV2 and TRBJ1-5; D possibly corresponds to TRBD1 (5 bases). This CDR3 comprises 14 residues. V was shortened by 3 bases and J by 5 bases, with 11 bases between the two germline ends. The germline CDR1 and CDR2 sequences are SNHLY and FYNNEI.

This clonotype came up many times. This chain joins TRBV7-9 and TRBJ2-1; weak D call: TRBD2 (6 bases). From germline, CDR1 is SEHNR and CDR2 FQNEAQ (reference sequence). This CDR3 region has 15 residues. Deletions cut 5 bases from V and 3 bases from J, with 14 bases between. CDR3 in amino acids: CASSPGTPNYNEQFF. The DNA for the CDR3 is TGTGCCAGCAGCCCCGGGACTCCTAACTACAATGAGCAGTTCTTC.

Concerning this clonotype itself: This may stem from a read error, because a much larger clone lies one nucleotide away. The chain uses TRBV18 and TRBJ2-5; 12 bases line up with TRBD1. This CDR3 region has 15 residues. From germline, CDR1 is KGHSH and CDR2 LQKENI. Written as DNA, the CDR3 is TGTGCCAGCTCACCCGGGACAGGGGGCCAAGGGACCCAGTACTTC. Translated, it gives CASSPGTGGQGTQYF.

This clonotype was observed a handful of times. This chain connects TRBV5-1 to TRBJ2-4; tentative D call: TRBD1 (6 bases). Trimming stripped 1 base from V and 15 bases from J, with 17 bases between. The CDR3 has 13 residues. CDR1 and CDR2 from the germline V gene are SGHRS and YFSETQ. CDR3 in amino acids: CASSLTLQGRRYF. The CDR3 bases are TGCGCCAGCAGCTTGACCTTACAGGGCCGGCGGTACTTC.

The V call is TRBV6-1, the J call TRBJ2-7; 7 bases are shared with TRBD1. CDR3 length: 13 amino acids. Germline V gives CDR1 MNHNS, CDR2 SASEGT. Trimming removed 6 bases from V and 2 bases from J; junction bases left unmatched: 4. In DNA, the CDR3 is TGTGCCAGCAGACGGGACAGAACCTACGAGCAGTACGTC. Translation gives CASRRDRTYEQYV.

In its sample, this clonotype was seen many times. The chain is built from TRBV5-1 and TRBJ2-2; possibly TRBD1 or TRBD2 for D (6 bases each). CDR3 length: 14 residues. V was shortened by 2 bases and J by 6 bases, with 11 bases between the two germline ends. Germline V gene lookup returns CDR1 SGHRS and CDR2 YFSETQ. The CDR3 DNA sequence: TGCGCCAGCAGCTTCACAGGGAGGCCCGGGGAGCTGTTTTTT. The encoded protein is CASSFTGRPGELFF.

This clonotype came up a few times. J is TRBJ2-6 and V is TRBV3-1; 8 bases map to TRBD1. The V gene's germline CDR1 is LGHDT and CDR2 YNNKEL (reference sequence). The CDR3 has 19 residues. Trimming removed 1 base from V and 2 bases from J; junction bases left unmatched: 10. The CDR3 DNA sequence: TGTGCCAGCAGCCAAGCCGCAGCATTGACAGGGGCTGGGGCCAACGTCCTGACTTTC. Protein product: CASSQAAALTGAGANVLTF.

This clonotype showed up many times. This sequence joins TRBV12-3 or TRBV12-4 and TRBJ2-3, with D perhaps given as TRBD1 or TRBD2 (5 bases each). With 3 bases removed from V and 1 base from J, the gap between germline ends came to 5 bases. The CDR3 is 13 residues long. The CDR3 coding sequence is TGTGCCAGCAGTTTGGGACGCACAGATACGCAGTATTTT. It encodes CASSLGRTDTQYF.

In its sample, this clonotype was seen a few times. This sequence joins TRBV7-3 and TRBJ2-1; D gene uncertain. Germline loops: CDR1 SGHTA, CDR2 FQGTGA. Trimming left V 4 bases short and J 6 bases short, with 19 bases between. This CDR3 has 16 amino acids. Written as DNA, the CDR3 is TGTGCCAGCAGCTCTCAAGGTGGGTCTCTGGTCAATGAGCAGTTCTTC. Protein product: CASSSQGGSLVNEQFF.

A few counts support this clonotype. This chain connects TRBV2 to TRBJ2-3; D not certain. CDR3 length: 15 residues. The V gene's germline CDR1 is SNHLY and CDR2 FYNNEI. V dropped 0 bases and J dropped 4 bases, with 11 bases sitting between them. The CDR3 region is CASSEAVSSADTQYF. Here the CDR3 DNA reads TGTGCCAGCAGTGAAGCGGTTAGTTCAGCAGATACGCAGTATTTT.

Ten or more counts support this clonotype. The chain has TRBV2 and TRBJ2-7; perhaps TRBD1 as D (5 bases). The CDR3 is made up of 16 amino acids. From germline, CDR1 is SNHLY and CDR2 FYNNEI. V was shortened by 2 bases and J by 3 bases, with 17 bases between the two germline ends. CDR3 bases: TGTGCCAGCAGTGAAATCAGTCAGGGAAGTCTCTACGAGCAGTACTTC. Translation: CASSEISQGSLYEQYF.

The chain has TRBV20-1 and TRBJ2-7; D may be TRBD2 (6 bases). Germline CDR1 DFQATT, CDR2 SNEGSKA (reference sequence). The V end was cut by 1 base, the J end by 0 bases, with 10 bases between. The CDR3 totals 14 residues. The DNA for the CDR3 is TGCAGTGCTAGAGCGGGGGAGAGCTCCTACGAGCAGTACGTC. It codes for CSARAGESSYEQYV.

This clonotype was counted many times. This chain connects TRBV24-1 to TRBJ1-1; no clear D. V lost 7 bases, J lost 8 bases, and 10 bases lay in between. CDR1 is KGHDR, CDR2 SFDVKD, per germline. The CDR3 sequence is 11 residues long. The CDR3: CATRDGMEAFF. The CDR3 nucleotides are TGTGCCACCAGGGACGGAATGGAAGCTTTCTTT.

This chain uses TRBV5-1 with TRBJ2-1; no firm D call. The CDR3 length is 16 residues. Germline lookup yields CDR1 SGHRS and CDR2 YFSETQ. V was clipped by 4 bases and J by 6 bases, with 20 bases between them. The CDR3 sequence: CASSPDDILLVNEQFF. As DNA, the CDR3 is TGCGCCAGCAGCCCCGATGATATCCTTTTGGTCAATGAGCAGTTCTTC. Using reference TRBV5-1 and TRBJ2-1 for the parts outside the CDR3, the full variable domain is KAGVTQTPRYLIKTRGQQVTLSCSPISGHRSVSWYQQTPGQGLQFLFEYFSETQRNKGNFPGRFSGRQFSNSRSEMNVSTLELGDSALYLCASSPDDILLVNEQFFGPGTRLTVL.

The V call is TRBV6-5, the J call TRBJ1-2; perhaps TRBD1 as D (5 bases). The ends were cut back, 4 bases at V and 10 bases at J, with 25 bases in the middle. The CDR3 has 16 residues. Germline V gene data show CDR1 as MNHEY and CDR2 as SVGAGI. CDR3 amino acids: CASSSKPGRPQWDYTF. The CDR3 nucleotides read TGTGCCAGCAGTTCGAAACCGGGACGCCCTCAGTGGGACTACACCTTC.

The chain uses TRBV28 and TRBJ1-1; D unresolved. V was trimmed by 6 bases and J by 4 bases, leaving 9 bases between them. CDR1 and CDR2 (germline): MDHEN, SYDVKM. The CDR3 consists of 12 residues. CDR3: CASRGDGTEAFF. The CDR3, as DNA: TGTGCCAGCAGAGGCGATGGCACTGAAGCTTTCTTT.

CDR3 nucleotides: TGTGCCAGCAGCCAAGGACAAAATCATTCACCCCTCCACTTT. Its protein product is CASSQGQNHSPLHF. This chain connects TRBV3-1 to TRBJ1-6, with D unclear. CDR1 is LGHDT and CDR2 is YNNKEL in the germline V gene (reference sequence). The CDR3 has 14 amino acids. Trimming took off 1 base at V and 8 bases at J, with 9 bases between the two ends.

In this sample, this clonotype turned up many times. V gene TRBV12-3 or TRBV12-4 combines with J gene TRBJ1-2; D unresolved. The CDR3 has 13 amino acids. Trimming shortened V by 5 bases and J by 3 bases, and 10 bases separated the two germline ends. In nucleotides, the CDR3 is TGTGCCAGCAGTAGGACGGTTGACTATGGCTACACCTTC. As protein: CASSRTVDYGYTF.

The CDR3 here is CSAIGWGTEGEQYV. CDR3 bases: TGCAGTGCCATAGGTTGGGGGACGGAGGGCGAGCAGTACGTC. The genes are TRBV20-1 and TRBJ2-7, with TRBD2 as a possible D gene (6 bases). There are 14 residues in the CDR3. CDR1 and CDR2 (germline): DFQATT, SNEGSKA (reference sequence). Between the trimmed V and J ends, which lost 6 bases and 6 bases, there was a span of 21 bases.

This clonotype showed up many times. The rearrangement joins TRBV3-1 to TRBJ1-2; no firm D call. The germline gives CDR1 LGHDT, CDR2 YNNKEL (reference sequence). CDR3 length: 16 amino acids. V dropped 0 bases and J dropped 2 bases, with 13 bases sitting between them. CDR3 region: CASSQEGKGPNYGYTF. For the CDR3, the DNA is TGTGCCAGCAGCCAAGAGGGAAAGGGTCCCAACTATGGCTACACCTTC.

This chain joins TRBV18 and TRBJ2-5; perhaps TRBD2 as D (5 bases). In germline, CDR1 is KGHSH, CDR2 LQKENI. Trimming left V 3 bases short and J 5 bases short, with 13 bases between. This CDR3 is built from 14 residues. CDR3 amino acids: CASSPSARRETQYF. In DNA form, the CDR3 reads TGTGCCAGCTCACCTTCGGCCCGGAGGGAGACCCAGTACTTC.

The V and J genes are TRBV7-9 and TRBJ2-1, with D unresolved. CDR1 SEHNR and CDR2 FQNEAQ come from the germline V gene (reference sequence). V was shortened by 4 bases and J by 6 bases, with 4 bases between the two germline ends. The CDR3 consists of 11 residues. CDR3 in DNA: TGTGCCAGCAGCTGGAGCAATGAGCAGTTCTTC. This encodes CASSWSNEQFF. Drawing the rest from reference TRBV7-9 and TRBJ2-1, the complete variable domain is DTGVSQNPRHKITKRGQNVTFRCDPISEHNRLYWYRQTLGQGPEFLTYFQNEAQLEKSRLLSDRFSAERPKGSFSTLEIQRTEQGDSAMYLCASSWSNEQFFGPGTRLTVL.

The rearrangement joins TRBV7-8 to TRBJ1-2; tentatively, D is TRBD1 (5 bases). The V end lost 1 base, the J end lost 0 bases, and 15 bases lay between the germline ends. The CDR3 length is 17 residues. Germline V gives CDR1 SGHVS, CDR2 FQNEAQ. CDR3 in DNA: TGTGCCAGCAGCTTAGTAGGCAGGGCAGGAGCTAACTATGGCTACACCTTC. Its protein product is CASSLVGRAGANYGYTF.

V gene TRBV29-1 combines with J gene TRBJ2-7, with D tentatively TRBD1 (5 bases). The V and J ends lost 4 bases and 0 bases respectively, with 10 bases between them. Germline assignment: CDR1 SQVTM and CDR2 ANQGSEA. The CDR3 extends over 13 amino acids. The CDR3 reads CSVGTQNSYEQYF. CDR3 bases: TGCAGCGTTGGGACACAAAACTCCTACGAGCAGTACTTC.